This T cell receptor (beta chain) was documented in a study of T cell repertoires in cytomegalovirus infection. Study at large: In the study, CMV epitopes included recently identified HLA-C-restricted and well-studied HLA-B-restricted ones. Matching HLA type, along with CMV infection, was indicated by public TCR beta signatures.

The study, taken as a whole, reports: Of the TCR beta families, the public ones yielded a cumulative frequency that identified carriers of CMV plus the relevant HLA. It was HLA-C-restricted CMV-specific TCR beta clonotypes that dominated the response ex vivo.

V was clipped by 5 bases and J by 3 bases; unmatched bases: 5. The CDR3 length is 15 residues. Germline values: CDR1 SGHVS, CDR2 FQNEAQ. The table lists this clonotype with a few counts. The target antigen is unknown. From the reads, TCRdb called clonotypes with MiXCR, one entry per CDR3 protein. Of more than 300,000 distinct CDR3 sequences in the sample, roughly a third were seen once. The clonotype comes from a human donor in good health (CMV status not recorded). Some clones in this sample may be carry-over from other donors' samples. This sequence joins TRBV7-8 and TRBJ2-1, with TRBD2 identical over 9 bases. The sequencing used cultured PBMCs, collected from culture after CMV antigen stimulation. The CDR3 is CASSPGLANYNEQFF. CDR3 DNA sequence: TGTGCCAGCAGCCCTGGACTAGCGAACTACAATGAGCAGTTCTTC.